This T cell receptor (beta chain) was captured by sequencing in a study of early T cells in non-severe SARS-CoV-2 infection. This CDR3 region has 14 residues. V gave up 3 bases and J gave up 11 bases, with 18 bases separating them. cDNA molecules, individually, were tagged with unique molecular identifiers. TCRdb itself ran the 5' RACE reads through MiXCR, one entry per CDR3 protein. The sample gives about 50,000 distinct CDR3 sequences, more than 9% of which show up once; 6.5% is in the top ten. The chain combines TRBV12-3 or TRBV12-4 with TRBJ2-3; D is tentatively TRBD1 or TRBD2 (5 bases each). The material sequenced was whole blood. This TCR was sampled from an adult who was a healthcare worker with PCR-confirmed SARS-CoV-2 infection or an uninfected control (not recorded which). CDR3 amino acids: CASSFSGHLGGQYF. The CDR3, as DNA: TGTGCCAGCAGTTTCTCCGGACACCTTGGGGGGCAGTATTTT.